The present entry profiles one TCR beta chain with its context. Antigen: not known. The entry originates in a study of cytomegalovirus exposure and HLA in healthy donors. Study results and caveats: Previous analysis showed most TCR beta V segments were productive about 90% or about 30% of the time. Among TCR beta chains, those listed as cytomegalovirus-associated numbered under 200. The dataset shows that most TCR sequences were rare, while some public TCRs occurred in many donors. Later analysis showed most CMV-associated TCR beta chains appearing HLA-restricted.

The primer mix had 60 Vbeta and 13 Jbeta primers. The method was immunoSEQ multiplex PCR; TCRdb's version includes in-frame clones alone and lacks a portion of them. The sample contains 120,000 or so clones, roughly 86% of which appear only once. Germline CDR1 is SGHNT and CDR2 is YYREEE (reference sequence). The CDR3 is made up of 14 amino acids. V was clipped by 2 bases and J by 0 bases, with 9 bases between them. The receptor was isolated from a man aged 18 to 35 in good health and CMV-seronegative. The chain uses TRBV5-4 and TRBJ2-7, with a tentative D call TRBD1 (6 bases). Sequencing was done on a sample of PBMCs. This CDR3 reads CASSLDRSSYEQYF. CDR3 nucleotide sequence: TGTGCCAGCAGCTTAGACAGGTCCTCCTACGAGCAGTACTTC.